The 21 T cell receptor beta chains presented below share a single source sample, sequenced in a study of blood T cell repertoires in COVID-19. Produced via immunoSEQ multiplex PCR; TCRdb's table is partial and in-frame only. The sample lists 300,000 to 400,000 clones; more than 75% were seen once. The sequenced sample consisted of peripheral blood. The receptors were sampled from a woman between 18 and 29 years old who had recovered from COVID-19.

This chain connects TRBV30 to TRBJ1-5; D is perhaps TRBD1 (5 bases). The CDR3 spans 15 residues. Trimming removed 5 bases at V and 0 bases at J, with 14 bases between. Germline-derived CDR1 and CDR2 are GTSNPN and SVGIG (reference sequence). The CDR3 nucleotides are TGTGCCTGGTCTAAGGGGTCCTTTAGCAATCAGCCCCAGCATTTT. Encoded protein: CAWSKGSFSNQPQHF.

The chain is built from TRBV27 and TRBJ1-1; D is undetermined. CDR3 length equals 12 residues. V was trimmed by 7 bases and J by 1 base, leaving 7 bases between them. Per germline, CDR1 MNHEY and CDR2 SMNVEV (reference sequence). The DNA of the CDR3 is TGTGCCAGCACCGGAGAGAACACTGAAGCTTTCTTT. Translation: CASTGENTEAFF.

CDR3: CASSYLPQPQHF. As DNA, the CDR3 is TGTGCCAGCAGTTACCTTCCTCAGCCCCAGCATTTT. The J gene is TRBJ1-5, the V gene TRBV6-5; no firm D call. Germline V gives CDR1 MNHEY, CDR2 SVGAGI. The CDR3 is 12 amino acids. V was shortened by 2 bases and J by 6 bases, with 5 bases between the two germline ends.

The chain is built from TRBV19 and TRBJ1-5; TRBD1 agrees at 8 bases. CDR1 and CDR2 from the germline V gene are LNHDA and SQIVND (reference sequence). After removal of 6 bases from V and 6 bases from J, the junction contained 4 bases not matched to a gene. The CDR3 has 13 amino acids. The CDR3 sequence is CASRTGDIQPQHF. In DNA form, the CDR3 reads TGTGCCAGTAGGACAGGGGATATTCAGCCCCAGCATTTT. The full variable domain, in which reference TRBV19 and TRBJ1-5 provide the parts outside the CDR3, is DGGITQSPKYLFRKEGQNVTLSCEQNLNHDAMYWYRQDPGQGLRLIYYSQIVNDFQKGDIAEGYSVSREKKESFPLTVTSAQKNPTAFYLCASRTGDIQPQHFGDGTRLSIL.

In its sample, this clone was seen a few times. CDR3 DNA: TGTGCCAGCAGCTTAGTTACAGGGCTGGCCACTGAAGCTTTCTTT. Amino acid sequence: CASSLVTGLATEAFF. This chain uses TRBV7-9 with TRBJ1-1, with D possibly TRBD1 on 6 matching bases. The CDR3 is 15 residues long. Trimming took off 1 base at V and 4 bases at J, with 13 bases between the two ends. Germline V gene lookup returns CDR1 SEHNR and CDR2 FQNEAQ (reference sequence).

V and J are TRBV27 and TRBJ2-3; a possible D gene is TRBD2 (5 bases). This CDR3 region has 15 residues. Germline V gene sequence: CDR1 MNHEY, CDR2 SMNVEV (reference sequence). V gave up 1 base and J gave up 5 bases, with 13 bases separating them. For the CDR3, the DNA is TGTGCCAGCAGTTTATATTTGAGGAGGTTAGATACGCAGTATTTT. It specifies CASSLYLRRLDTQYF.

Turning to this clone: The sample holds other DNA sequences that translate to the same CDR3. The J gene is TRBJ1-2, the V gene TRBV6-5; 9 bases map to TRBD1. From germline, CDR1 is MNHEY and CDR2 SVGAGI. V trimming: 5 bases; J trimming: 4 bases; junction bases outside the gene matches: 2. This CDR3 spans 13 amino acids. CDR3 in DNA: TGTGCCAGCAGTCAGACAGGGGGCTATGGCTACACCTTC. Its translation: CASSQTGGYGYTF.

As for this clone: Other DNA variants within this sample encode the same CDR3. The chain is built from TRBV7-2 and TRBJ1-2, with D hard to call. Trimming cost V 0 bases and J 5 bases, with 10 bases left between them. The germline V gene has CDR1 SGHTA and CDR2 FQGNSA. This CDR3 region has 14 residues. CDR3 residues: CASSLAQGRYGYTF. In DNA form, the CDR3 reads TGTGCCAGCAGCTTAGCGCAAGGGAGATATGGCTACACCTTC.

A few counts support this clone. Here the CDR3 reads CASSLAPKSNTIYF. The CDR3 bases are TGTGCCAGCAGCTTAGCGCCTAAGTCGAACACCATATATTTT. V and J are TRBV7-8 and TRBJ1-3; no definite D call. The CDR3 is 14 residues long. Trimming removed 0 bases from V and 7 bases from J, with 10 bases in between. CDR1 is SGHVS, CDR2 FQNEAQ, per germline.

The V call is TRBV28, the J call TRBJ1-6, with 8 bases fitting TRBD1. CDR1 is MDHEN and CDR2 is SYDVKM in the germline V gene. The CDR3 length is 15 residues. V lost 6 bases to trimming and J lost 8 bases; unmatched junction nucleotides: 9. The DNA of the CDR3 is TGTGCCAGCAGGGGCCGGGACAGGCTGGATTCACCCCTCCACTTT. Its translation is CASRGRDRLDSPLHF.

The chain couples TRBV4-1 to TRBJ2-2, with 7 positions matching TRBD2. J gave up 0 bases and V 0 bases, and 7 bases lay outside the gene matches. This CDR3 has 18 residues. From germline, CDR1 is MGHRA and CDR2 YSYEKL. CDR3 sequence (DNA): TGCGCCAGCAGCCAAGATTCTAGCGGAGCAGCGAACACCGGGGAGCTGTTTTTT. Protein: CASSQDSSGAANTGELFF.

This clone was seen a single time. CDR3 sequence: CASSYSGRAGNEQFF. CDR3 bases: TGTGCCAGCAGCTATAGCGGGAGGGCCGGGAATGAGCAGTTCTTC. The chain uses TRBV11-2 and TRBJ2-1, with 11 bases lining up with TRBD2. The length of the CDR3 is 15 residues. Germline values: CDR1 SGHAT, CDR2 FQNNGV. V dropped 4 bases and J dropped 7; count of bases not matched to a gene: 6.

The rearrangement uses TRBV21-1 and TRBJ1-4; the D segment call TRBD1 is taken from the table without a DNA check. TRBV21-1 is labeled a pseudogene. The CDR3 has 13 amino acids. The CDR3 protein is CASSKAGVEKLFF. CDR3 bases: TGTGCCAGCAGCAAAGCAGGGGTTGAAAAACTGTTTTTT.

The gene calls are TRBV29-1 and TRBJ1-4, with no clear D. V was cut by 4 bases and J by 7 bases, with 13 bases left in between. In germline, CDR1 is SQVTM, CDR2 ANQGSEA. This CDR3 contains 13 residues. The CDR3 loop reads CSVAPISGEKLFF. Written as DNA, the CDR3 is TGCAGCGTTGCTCCCATAAGCGGTGAAAAACTGTTTTTT.

The rearrangement joins TRBV5-6 to TRBJ1-2; no firm D call. Germline V gene sequence: CDR1 SGHDT, CDR2 YYEEEE. The length of the CDR3 is 14 residues. V was trimmed by 1 base and J by 1 base, leaving 8 bases between them. The CDR3 protein is CASSLLLSNYGYTF. As DNA, the CDR3 is TGTGCCAGCAGCTTGTTATTGAGTAACTATGGCTACACCTTC.

This chain links TRBV10-1 with TRBJ2-1; TRBD2 agrees at 9 bases. This CDR3 is built from 16 residues. V dropped 4 bases and J dropped 3; count of bases not matched to a gene: 7. The germline CDR1 and CDR2 sequences are WNHNN and SYGVQD (reference sequence). The CDR3 region has the DNA TGCGCCAGCAGTGCCCTCCCTAGCGGGATCTACAATGAGCAGTTCTTC. Amino acid sequence: CASSALPSGIYNEQFF.

This sequence joins TRBV24-1 and TRBJ2-5; 9 nucleotides line up with TRBD1. CDR1 is KGHDR, CDR2 SFDVKD, per germline. The CDR3 contains 17 residues. After removal of 3 bases from V and 6 bases from J, the junction contained 13 bases not matched to a gene. The CDR3 reads CATSDEPGTGGSKTQYF. CDR3 DNA sequence: TGTGCCACCAGTGATGAACCGGGCACAGGGGGCTCAAAGACCCAGTACTTC.

The chain employs TRBV9 and TRBJ1-2; 9 nucleotides align to TRBD1. From germline, CDR1 is SGDLS and CDR2 YYNGEE. V lost 2 bases and J lost 1; bases outside the gene matches: 12. The CDR3 spans 18 residues. As DNA, the CDR3 is TGTGCCAGCAGCGTCGGATCCGGGACAGGGAGATATAACTATGGCTACACCTTC. This encodes CASSVGSGTGRYNYGYTF. Based on the CDR3 plus reference TRBV9 and TRBJ1-2, the full variable domain is DSGVTQTPKHLITATGQRVTLRCSPRSGDLSVYWYQQSLDQGLQFLIQYYNGEERAKGNILERFSAQQFPDLHSELNLSSLELGDSALYFCASSVGSGTGRYNYGYTFGSGTRLTVV.

The genes are TRBV7-2 and TRBJ1-4; no reliable D call. CDR1 and CDR2 (germline): SGHTA, FQGNSA. The CDR3 is 13 residues long. Trimming left V 4 bases short and J 7 bases short, with 10 bases between. The CDR3 nucleotides read TGTGCCAGCAGCTCGGGGAGGGTTGAAAAACTGTTTTTT. Its translation: CASSSGRVEKLFF.

J is TRBJ2-7 and V is TRBV7-9; 8 bases fit TRBD2. Trimming cost V 7 bases and J 0 bases; bases outside gene matches: 17. CDR3 length equals 18 residues. The germline V gene has CDR1 SEHNR and CDR2 FQNEAQ (reference sequence). CDR3: CASIPSGGAGAVSYEQYV. The CDR3 nucleotides are TGTGCCAGCATCCCAAGTGGGGGAGCGGGAGCCGTCTCCTACGAGCAGTACGTC.

This clone occurred once. This chain joins TRBV11-3 and TRBJ1-1; TRBD1 agrees at 7 bases. The germline V gene encodes CDR1 SGHNT and CDR2 YENEEA. Losses at the gene ends were 1 base for V and 3 bases for J; bases not matched to a gene: 2. The CDR3 is made up of 14 amino acids. This CDR3 reads CASSLATGYTEAFF. The CDR3 region has the DNA TGTGCCAGCAGCTTAGCGACAGGGTACACTGAAGCTTTCTTT.